This record concerns one T cell receptor beta chain sequence. Its specificity is unknown. The data were obtained in a study of response to subunit inactivated influenza vaccine. TCRdb analysed the RT-PCR reads with MiXCR anew, one entry per CDR3 protein. Here the sample spans approximately 500,000 distinct CDR3 sequences, over 10% being singletons. Regarding the study as a whole: The authors proposed limited new T cell recruitment per seasonal influenza vaccination.

The specimen comprised PBMCs from blood, sampled 45 days after vaccination. The TCR was taken from a man between 50 and 59 years old who received an inactivated influenza vaccine.

The DNA of the CDR3 is TGTGCCAGCAGCTTATCACCGACTAGCCGCAATGAGCAGTTCTTC. Its translation is CASSLSPTSRNEQFF. The rearrangement uses TRBV11-2 and TRBJ2-1; TRBD2 matches 7 bases. Losses at the gene ends were 2 bases for V and 6 bases for J; bases not matched to a gene: 7. Per the germline V gene, CDR1 is SGHAT and CDR2 is FQNNGV. The length of the CDR3 is 15 residues.